The 27 T cell receptor beta chains presented below share a single source sample, sequenced in a study of T cells in Graves' hyperthyroidism and ophthalmopathy. TCR beta CDR3 regions were amplified from RNA. The HTBI primer set drove a first-round RT-PCR of the TCR CDR3. TCRdb used MiXCR to reprocess the multiplex PCR reads, holding one entry per CDR3 protein. Seen here are about 600,000 distinct CDR3 sequences, approximately 15% observed once, and the top ten hold around 7%. The sample consisted of blood. These TCRs come from a woman younger than 30 with Graves' ophthalmopathy.

This clonotype appeared a few times. This chain links TRBV19 with TRBJ2-3; 7 bases are a match to TRBD2. The CDR3 length is 14 residues. Germline CDR1 LNHDA, CDR2 SQIVND (reference sequence). J was trimmed by 4 bases and V by 2 bases; bases with no gene match: 3. The CDR3 is CASSIMGGADTQYF. DNA of the CDR3: TGTGCCAGTAGTATAATGGGGGGGGCAGATACGCAGTATTTT.

In its sample, this clonotype was seen many times. V gene TRBV6-2 or TRBV6-3 combines with J gene TRBJ2-7; 13 nucleotides agree with TRBD2. CDR3 length: 15 amino acids. V shed 2 bases, J shed 7 bases, and the junction held 5 bases outside the gene matches. Germline loops: CDR1 MNHEY, CDR2 SVGEGT. The CDR3 spells CASSYGLAGVREQYF. The CDR3 DNA reads TGTGCCAGCAGTTACGGACTAGCGGGAGTAAGAGAGCAGTACTTC.

This clonotype was detected a few times. The CDR3 nucleotides read TGTGCCAGCTCACCACCGGAGCTCAGCTACGAGCAGTACTTC. Protein product: CASSPPELSYEQYF. The V gene is TRBV18, the J gene TRBJ2-7, with D hard to call. Looked up from germline, CDR1 is KGHSH and CDR2 is LQKENI. The CDR3 spans 14 residues. Trimming took off 0 bases at V and 3 bases at J, with 9 bases between the two ends.

The rearrangement uses TRBV6-1 and TRBJ2-4; D gene ambiguous. CDR3 size: 11 residues. Trimming left V 4 bases short and J 4 bases short, with 2 bases between. Germline CDR1 and CDR2: MNHNS and SASEGT. This CDR3 is CASSVKNIQYF. CDR3 bases: TGTGCCAGCAGTGTTAAAAACATTCAGTACTTC.

Note on this clonotype: A much larger clonotype is one base distant, so this may be a read error. The chain couples TRBV12-3 or TRBV12-4 to TRBJ1-5; D is undetermined. This CDR3 is built from 14 residues. Trimming removed 4 bases from V and 2 bases from J, with 9 bases in between. DNA for the CDR3: TGTGCCAGCAGTTCATGGCAGGGCAATCAGCCCCAGCATTTT. Translated, it gives CASSSWQGNQPQHF.

In this sample, this clonotype turned up a few times. The chain joins TRBV4-2 to TRBJ1-4, with TRBD1 as a possible D gene (6 bases). The CDR3 contains 15 residues. V was pared by 1 base and J by 8 bases, with 14 bases between. In germline, CDR1 is LGHNA, CDR2 YNFKEQ. The CDR3 reads CASSQVGGASEKLFF. The CDR3 DNA reads TGTGCCAGCAGCCAAGTGGGGGGGGCTTCAGAAAAACTGTTTTTT.

The V gene is TRBV28, the J gene TRBJ1-3, with D tentatively TRBD1 (6 bases). This CDR3 comprises 16 residues. Deletions cut 6 bases from V and 7 bases from J, with 22 bases between. Germline V gene data show CDR1 as MDHEN and CDR2 as SYDVKM. This chain's CDR3 is CASSGGGGGARNTIYF. Here the CDR3 DNA reads TGTGCCAGCAGCGGGGGGGGGGGGGGCGCGAGGAACACCATATATTTT.

At least ten counts were recorded for this clonotype. The chain couples TRBV7-2 to TRBJ2-7; tentatively, D is TRBD1 (5 bases). Germline-derived CDR1 and CDR2 are SGHTA and FQGNSA. The CDR3 is 15 residues long. V dropped 1 base and J dropped 0 bases, with 10 bases sitting between them. The CDR3: CASSLVLGDSYEQYF. The CDR3 DNA is TGTGCCAGCAGCTTAGTTCTAGGGGACTCCTACGAGCAGTACTTC.

J is TRBJ1-1 and V is TRBV2; D is uncertain. Germline CDR1 and CDR2: SNHLY and FYNNEI. The CDR3 length is 16 residues. V was pared by 3 bases and J by 3 bases, with 17 bases between. The DNA of the CDR3 is TGTGCCAGCAGTGAGGGCGGGCTGAACGGAGACACTGAAGCTTTCTTT. It yields the protein CASSEGGLNGDTEAFF.

In its sample, this clonotype was seen a few times. The genes are TRBV6-1 and TRBJ1-1; TRBD1 matches at 9 bases. Germline-derived CDR1 and CDR2 are MNHNS and SASEGT. The J segment lost 0 bases and the V segment lost 7 bases, leaving 9 bases of the junction unmatched. This CDR3 has 16 residues. For the CDR3, the DNA is TGTGCCAGCACCTATACCGGGACAGGGATGAACACTGAAGCTTTCTTT. Protein: CASTYTGTGMNTEAFF.

This clonotype was seen only a few times. V and J are TRBV12-3 or TRBV12-4 and TRBJ1-6; perhaps TRBD1 as D (5 bases). V lost 6 bases and J lost 8, with 11 bases in between. The CDR3 spans 13 residues. The chain's CDR3 is CASSWAGDSPLHF. The CDR3 DNA reads as TGTGCCAGCAGCTGGGCGGGGGATTCACCCCTCCACTTT.

The rearrangement joins TRBV4-2 to TRBJ1-2; D perhaps matches TRBD1 (5 bases). Between the trimmed V and J ends, which lost 0 bases and 4 bases, there was a span of 12 bases. Germline V lookup: CDR1 LGHNA, CDR2 YNFKEQ. This CDR3 is built from 15 residues. CDR3 in amino acids: CASSQDGDSRYGYTF. CDR3 coding DNA: TGTGCCAGCAGCCAAGATGGCGACAGCCGCTATGGCTACACCTTC.

This clonotype was counted between two and nine times. The chain joins TRBV27 to TRBJ2-1; tentatively, D is TRBD1 or TRBD2 (5 bases each). The CDR3 spans 15 residues. Germline V CDR1 and CDR2: MNHEY, SMNVEV (reference sequence). V lost 6 bases, J lost 5 bases, and 17 bases lay in between. The CDR3 DNA reads TGTGCCAGCAGCCCGGGGACGGTCCCCAACAATGAGCAGTTCTTC. Translated: CASSPGTVPNNEQFF.

In the case of this clonotype: A junction end diverges from the germline sequence, so it may reflect a read error. The chain links TRBV20-1 to TRBJ2-2; D unresolved. Germline V CDR1 and CDR2: DFQATT, SNEGSKA (reference sequence). CDR3 size: 14 residues. The CDR3 reads CSARGVENTRELFF. The CDR3 nucleotides are TGCAGTGCTAGAGGGGTTGAGAACACCAGGGAGCTGTTTTTT.

Ten or more counts support this clonotype. The chain recombines TRBV7-6 with TRBJ1-1; 7 nucleotides align to TRBD1. This CDR3 has 15 amino acids. CDR1 is SGHVS, CDR2 FNYEAQ, per germline. Germline trimming cut 0 bases from V and 4 bases from J; bases unmatched to any gene: 5. This chain's CDR3 is CASSLALTGSTEAFF. CDR3 nucleotides: TGTGCCAGCAGCTTAGCGCTGACAGGGAGCACTGAAGCTTTCTTT.

This clonotype was seen a few times. The chain has TRBV28 and TRBJ1-6, with D possibly TRBD1 on 5 matching bases. The CDR3 contains 17 residues. Germline V lookup: CDR1 MDHEN, CDR2 SYDVKM. V was shortened by 6 bases and J by 2 bases, with 17 bases between the two germline ends. The DNA for the CDR3 is TGTGCCAGCAGCCCCCTTTTAAGGACACCCTATAATTCACCCCTCCACTTT. Its protein product is CASSPLLRTPYNSPLHF.

This clonotype was recorded a few times. The V and J genes are TRBV20-1 and TRBJ2-7; D might be TRBD1 or TRBD2, each matching 6 bases. CDR1 and CDR2 from the germline V gene are DFQATT and SNEGSKA (reference sequence). The CDR3 is 15 residues long. V shed 1 base and J shed 2 bases, with 15 bases lying between them. The CDR3 region has the DNA TGCAGTGCTAGAGCCGGGTCGGGGGCGACCTACGAGCAGTACTTC. This codes for CSARAGSGATYEQYF.

The chain recombines TRBV4-2 with TRBJ2-3; D call uncertain. This CDR3 has 14 residues. The V gene's germline CDR1 is LGHNA and CDR2 YNFKEQ. V shed 4 bases and J shed 11 bases, with 19 bases lying between them. This chain's CDR3 is CASSPQAGHTLQYF. The DNA of the CDR3 is TGTGCCAGCAGCCCTCAGGCCGGCCACACCCTGCAGTATTTT.

This clonotype has a count of ten or more. The chain recombines TRBV27 with TRBJ1-2; 10 bases map to TRBD1. The CDR3 totals 15 residues. Germline trimming cut 4 bases from V and 7 bases from J; bases unmatched to any gene: 9. The germline gives CDR1 MNHEY, CDR2 SMNVEV (reference sequence). The CDR3: CASSSQDRGGSGYTF. The CDR3 nucleotides read TGTGCCAGCAGTTCCCAGGACAGGGGGGGTTCTGGCTACACCTTC.

This clonotype was seen repeatedly, ten times or more. As DNA, the CDR3 is TGCAGTGCTAGAGCTGGGACTAGCGGGAGGTCGAACAATGAGCAGTTCTTC. It encodes CSARAGTSGRSNNEQFF. V usage is TRBV20-1 and J usage is TRBJ2-1; TRBD2 matches at 15 bases. The V gene's germline CDR1 is DFQATT and CDR2 SNEGSKA (reference sequence). Trimming took 1 base from V and 5 from J; bases not matched to a gene: 6. The CDR3 has 17 residues.

The chain links TRBV15 to TRBJ2-7; 12 bases map to TRBD2. With 1 base clipped from V and 3 bases from J, the junction kept 4 bases outside the gene matches. Per the germline V gene, CDR1 is LNHNV and CDR2 is YYDKDF (reference sequence). The CDR3 length is 16 residues. CDR3 DNA sequence: TGTGCCACCAGCAGAGGAGGACTAGCGGGACTCTACGAGCAGTACTTC. This codes for CATSRGGLAGLYEQYF.

This clonotype came up many times. V and J are TRBV7-8 and TRBJ2-7, with TRBD2 as a possible D gene (6 bases). The CDR3 has 16 amino acids. Trimming removed 0 bases from V and 7 bases from J, with 19 bases in between. From germline, CDR1 is SGHVS and CDR2 FQNEAQ. CDR3 loop: CASSLATRLAYSEQYF. The CDR3 nucleotides are TGTGCCAGCAGCTTAGCAACCCGGCTAGCGTATTCAGAGCAGTACTTC.

This clonotype was observed many times. The chain employs TRBV20-1 and TRBJ1-6; TRBD1 might be the D (5 bases). Trimming removed 1 base from V and 9 bases from J, with 13 bases in between. Germline V gene sequence: CDR1 DFQATT, CDR2 SNEGSKA (reference sequence). The CDR3 sequence is 14 residues long. The CDR3, as DNA: TGCAGTGCTAGAGGCGACAGCATAGGTTCACCCCTCCACTTT. Translation: CSARGDSIGSPLHF.

Of note for this clonotype: A read error may be the cause here, since a much bigger clone is one base away. This chain joins TRBV28 and TRBJ2-5; 10 bases match TRBD2. This CDR3 is built from 15 residues. Germline CDR1 reads MDHEN; CDR2 reads SYDVKM. Trimming removed 4 bases from V and 4 bases from J; junction bases left unmatched: 6. DNA for the CDR3: TGTGCCAGCAGTTCCGGGACTAGCGTGGGAGAGACCCAGTACTTC. Residues: CASSSGTSVGETQYF.

The gene calls are TRBV28 and TRBJ2-3; possible D gene TRBD1, 6 bases. The CDR3 has 12 residues. CDR1 MDHEN and CDR2 SYDVKM come from the germline V gene. The V and J ends lost 6 bases and 10 bases respectively, with 14 bases between them. Here the CDR3 reads CASRSQGRSQYF. In nucleotides, the CDR3 is TGTGCCAGCAGATCACAGGGCCGATCGCAGTATTTT.

The V and J genes are TRBV13 and TRBJ1-1; D remains unclear. This CDR3 has 11 amino acids. The V gene lost 5 bases and the J gene lost 8 bases, with 9 bases spanning the gap. Germline-derived CDR1 and CDR2 are PRHDT and FYEKMQ (reference sequence). CDR3: CASSPGPEAFF. The CDR3 DNA reads TGTGCCAGCAGCCCCGGACCAGAAGCTTTCTTT.

This clonotype occurred many times. The gene calls are TRBV7-8 and TRBJ1-2; D is undetermined. The ends were cut back, 1 base at V and 8 bases at J, with 8 bases in the middle. CDR3 length: 12 residues. CDR1 is SGHVS and CDR2 is FQNEAQ in the germline V gene. The CDR3 region is CASSLEPGGYTF. In DNA, the CDR3 is TGTGCCAGCAGCTTAGAACCCGGGGGCTACACCTTC.